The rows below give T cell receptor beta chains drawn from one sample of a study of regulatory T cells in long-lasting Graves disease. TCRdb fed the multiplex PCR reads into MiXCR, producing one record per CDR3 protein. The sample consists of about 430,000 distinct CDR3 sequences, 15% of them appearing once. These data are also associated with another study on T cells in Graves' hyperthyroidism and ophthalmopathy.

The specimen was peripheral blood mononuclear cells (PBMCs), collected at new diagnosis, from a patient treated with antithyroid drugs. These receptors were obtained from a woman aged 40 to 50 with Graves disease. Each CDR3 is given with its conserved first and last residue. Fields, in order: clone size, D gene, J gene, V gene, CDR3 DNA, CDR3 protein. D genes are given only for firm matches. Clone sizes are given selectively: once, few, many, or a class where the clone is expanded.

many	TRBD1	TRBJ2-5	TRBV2	TGTGCCAGCAGAGATGACAGGGCCCAAGAGACCCAGTACTTC	CASRDDRAQETQYF
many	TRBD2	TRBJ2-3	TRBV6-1	TGTGCCATCTCACGGGGGGAGGGCCAGGCAGATACGCAGTATTTT	CAISRGEGQADTQYF
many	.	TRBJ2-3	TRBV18	TGTGCCAGCTCACGTGCCAGGGCGGATACGCAGTATTTT	CASSRARADTQYF
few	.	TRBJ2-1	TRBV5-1	TGCGCCAGCAGCTTGGCGTCGGGCAGGGTAAGCAGTGAGCAGTTCTTC	CASSLASGRVSSEQFF
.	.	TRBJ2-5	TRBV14	TGTGCCAGCAGCCAAGGTTGGGGAGAAAGAGAGACCCAGTACTTC	CASSQGWGERETQYF
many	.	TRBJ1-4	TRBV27	TGTGCCAGCAGTCGGACGGGCCTAAATGAAAAACTGTTTTTT	CASSRTGLNEKLFF
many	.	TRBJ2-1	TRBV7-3	TGTGCCAGCAGCTTAATGGCCTACAATGAGCAGTTCTTC	CASSLMAYNEQFF
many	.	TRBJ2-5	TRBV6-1	TGTGCCAGCACCGACAGGAAAAAAGAGACCCAGTACTTC	CASTDRKKETQYF
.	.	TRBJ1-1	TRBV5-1	TGCGCCAGCAGAGATCAGAAAGGGGTCACTGAAGCTTTCTTT	CASRDQKGVTEAFF
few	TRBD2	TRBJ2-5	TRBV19	TGTGCCAGTAGTATTACTAGCGGGATAGAGACCCAGTACTTC	CASSITSGIETQYF
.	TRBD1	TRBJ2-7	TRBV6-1	TGTGCCAGTACCGGGACAGGGTCCTACGAGCAGTACTTC	CASTGTGSYEQYF
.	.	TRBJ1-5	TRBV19	TGTGCCAGTAGTAGCGCTTCGGCAGAATATTATAGCAATCAGCCCCAGCATTTT	CASSSASAEYYSNQPQHF
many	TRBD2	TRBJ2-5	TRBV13	TGTGCCAGCAGCAGAGCGGGATCCAAGAAGGAGACCCAGTACTTC	CASSRAGSKKETQYF
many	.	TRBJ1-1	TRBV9	TGTGCCAGCAGCGTGGGCAGGGGCGGGGAAATGAACACTGAAGCTTTCTTT	CASSVGRGGEMNTEAFF
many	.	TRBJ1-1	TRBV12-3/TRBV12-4	TGTGCCAGCAGTTTAGGAGGGGGGCCCACTGAAGCTTTCTTT	CASSLGGGPTEAFF
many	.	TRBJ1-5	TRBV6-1	TGTGCCAGCAGTGAACAGGGCTACAATCAGCCCCAGCATTTT	CASSEQGYNQPQHF
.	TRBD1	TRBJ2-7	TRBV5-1	TGCGCCAGCAGCACGGGACAGGGAGGCGACGAGCAGTACTTC	CASSTGQGGDEQYF
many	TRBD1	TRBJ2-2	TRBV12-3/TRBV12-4	TGTGCCAGCAGCCCCGGGACAGGGGGCCGTACCGGGGAGCTGTTTTTT	CASSPGTGGRTGELFF
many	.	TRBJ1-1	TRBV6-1	TGTGCCAGCAGTGAAGCAGTCAGCGAAGCTTTCTTT	CASSEAVSEAFF
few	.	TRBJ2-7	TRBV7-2	TGTGCCAGCAGCCGCCTCGTACGGGACGGCGAGCAGTACTTC	CASSRLVRDGEQYF
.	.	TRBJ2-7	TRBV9	TGTGCCAGCAGCGTAGGGGGACTCAACTACGAGCAGTACTTC	CASSVGGLNYEQYF
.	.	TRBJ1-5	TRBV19	TGTGCCAGTAGTATCCCCCTGGGCGACCAGCCCCAGCATTTT	CASSIPLGDQPQHF
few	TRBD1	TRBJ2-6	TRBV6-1	TGTGCCAGCAGTGAGACAGGGACAGCTGGCGTCCTGACTTTC	CASSETGTAGVLTF
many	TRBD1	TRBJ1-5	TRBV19	TGTGCCAGTAGTGACACCGGGACAGGGACCTTTAGCAATCAGCCCCAGCATTTT	CASSDTGTGTFSNQPQHF
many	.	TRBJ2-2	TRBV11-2	TGTGCCAGCAGCCTTCCGGGGGAGCTGTTTTTT	CASSLPGELFF
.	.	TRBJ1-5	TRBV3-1	TGTGTCAGCAGCCGAGGGACACTGGTGGGAAGCAATCAGCCCCAGCATTTT	CVSSRGTLVGSNQPQHF
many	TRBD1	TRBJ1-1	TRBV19	TGTGCCAGTAGTATCACAGGGGGATTCACTGAAGCTTTCTTT	CASSITGGFTEAFF